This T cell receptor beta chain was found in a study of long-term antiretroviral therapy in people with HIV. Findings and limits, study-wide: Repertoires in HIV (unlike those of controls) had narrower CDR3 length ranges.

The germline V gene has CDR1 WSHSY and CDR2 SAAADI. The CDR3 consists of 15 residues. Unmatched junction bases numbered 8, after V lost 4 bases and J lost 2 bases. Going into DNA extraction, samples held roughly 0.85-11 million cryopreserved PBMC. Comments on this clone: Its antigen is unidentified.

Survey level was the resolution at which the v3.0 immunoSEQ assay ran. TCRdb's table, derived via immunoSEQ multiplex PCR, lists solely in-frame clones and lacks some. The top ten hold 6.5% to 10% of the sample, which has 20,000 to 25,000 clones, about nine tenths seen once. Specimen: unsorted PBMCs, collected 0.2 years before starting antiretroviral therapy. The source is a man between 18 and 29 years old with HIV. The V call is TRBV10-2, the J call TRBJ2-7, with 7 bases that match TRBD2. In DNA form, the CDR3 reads TGCGCCAGCAGTGTAGGTAGCGGGCCCACCTACGAGCAGTACTTC. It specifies CASSVGSGPTYEQYF.